This is a list of T cell receptor beta chains from one sample in a study of blood T cell repertoires in COVID-19. The data were produced by immunoSEQ multiplex PCR, yet TCRdb's version contains in-frame clones alone and is incomplete. The data contain some 23,000 clones, around nine tenths of them seen just once; the ten biggest clones take up 15% to 20%. Sequencing was done on a sample of peripheral blood. All receptors derive from a human donor in a cohort sampled during active COVID-19. Each CDR3 is given with its conserved first and last residue. D genes are given only for firm matches. Rows give clone size only sometimes, using once, few, many, or a class for an expanded clone.

j_gene,abundance,v_gene,d_gene,CDR3nt,CDR3aa
TRBJ2-3,NA,TRBV4-3,TRBD2,TGCGCCAGCAGCCAAGGCGCTCTAGCGGCCAACACAGATACGCAGTATTTT,CASSQGALAANTDTQYF
TRBJ1-5,few,TRBV19,NA,TGTGCCAGTAGTATAATCAGGGAAGGACAGCCCCAGCATTTT,CASSIIREGQPQHF
TRBJ1-1,NA,TRBV5-1,NA,TGCGCCAGCAGAGTGGGGGGGAACACTGAAGCTTTCTTT,CASRVGGNTEAFF
TRBJ1-2,NA,TRBV10-3,NA,TGTGCCATCAGTGAAACGGACAGCCGGCACACCTTC,CAISETDSRHTF
TRBJ1-5,NA,TRBV19,NA,TGTGCCAGTAGTTTACAGGGTCGTAGCAATCAGCCCCAGCATTTT,CASSLQGRSNQPQHF
TRBJ1-1,NA,TRBV7-9,NA,TGTGCCAGCAGCTTAATAAGCCCCGAAGCTTTCTTT,CASSLISPEAFF
TRBJ1-1,NA,TRBV20-1,NA,TGCAGTGCTAGTTCAGGGGTTGAAGCTTTCTTT,CSASSGVEAFF
TRBJ2-5,NA,TRBV5-1,NA,TGCGCCAGCAGTCGGAACGGGGATCAAGAGACCCAGTACTTC,CASSRNGDQETQYF
TRBJ2-7,once,TRBV7-9,NA,TGTGCCAGCAGCTTAGGAGGGAAACCCTACGAGCAGTACTTC,CASSLGGKPYEQYF
TRBJ2-7,NA,TRBV3-1/TRBV3-2,NA,TGTGCCAGCAGCCAAGCCACGGGCGAGCAGTACTTC,CASSQATGEQYF
TRBJ2-1,NA,TRBV5-1,NA,TGCGCCAGCAGCCGGGAAGGGAATGAGCAGTTCTTC,CASSREGNEQFF
TRBJ1-3,NA,TRBV10-3,TRBD1,TGTGCCATCAGTGACCGGGACAGGGGGACCTCTGGAAACACCATATATTTT,CAISDRDRGTSGNTIYF
TRBJ1-2,NA,TRBV2,NA,TGTGCTGGATCTAAAATCGGGTATGGCTACACCTTC,CAGSKIGYGYTF
TRBJ1-4,NA,TRBV25-1,NA,TGTGCCAGCAGTGTCAAAGGAGGCGAAAAACTGTTTTTT,CASSVKGGEKLFF
TRBJ1-4,NA,TRBV18,NA,TGTGCCAGCTCACGAGGCGCGTTCATGGGAACTAATGAAAAACTGTTTTTT,CASSRGAFMGTNEKLFF
TRBJ1-2,NA,TRBV18,TRBD1,TGTGCCAGCTCACCGATTCGACAGGGGGCCCACACTAACTATGGCTACACCTTC,CASSPIRQGAHTNYGYTF
TRBJ1-2,NA,TRBV19,NA,TGTGCCAGTACCCAATGGGACACTTACAGGATTATCTATGGCTACACCTTC,CASTQWDTYRIIYGYTF
TRBJ2-3,NA,TRBV11-3,TRBD1,TGTGCCAGCAGCTCGGGACAGGGAGTCGGAGATACGCAGTATTTT,CASSSGQGVGDTQYF
TRBJ1-4,NA,TRBV27,NA,TGTGCCAGCACGTACAGGGTGAATGAAAAACTGTTTTTT,CASTYRVNEKLFF
TRBJ2-2,NA,TRBV9,TRBD2,TGTGCCAGCAGCGTAACAGCGGGGAGTGAGACCGGGGAGCTGTTTTTT,CASSVTAGSETGELFF
TRBJ1-2,NA,TRBV6-5,NA,TGTGCCAGCAGTACCAGGGTAGAAAACTATGGCTACACCTTC,CASSTRVENYGYTF
TRBJ1-1,NA,TRBV7-8,NA,TGTGCCAGCAGCTTAAGGAGGACTGAAGCTTTCTTT,CASSLRRTEAFF
TRBJ1-2,NA,TRBV7-2,NA,TGTGCCAGCAGCTTAGGGGAGCACAGTTCCCATTACACCTTC,CASSLGEHSSHYTF
TRBJ2-3,few,TRBV5-1,TRBD1,TGCGCCAGCAGCTTGGATGGGACAGTTGGAGATACGCAGTATTTT,CASSLDGTVGDTQYF
TRBJ2-7,NA,TRBV10-2,NA,TGCGCCAGCAGTGTAAAAACCCTCCTAAAAAACTACGAGCAGTACTTC,CASSVKTLLKNYEQYF
TRBJ1-1,NA,TRBV5-1,NA,TGCGCCAGCAGCCCCGGGCAGGGTGGAGCTGAAGCTTTCTTT,CASSPGQGGAEAFF
TRBJ2-7,NA,TRBV18,TRBD1,TGTGCCAGCTCACCGGGCCGGGACAGGGGGAAGCGAGAGCAGTACTTC,CASSPGRDRGKREQYF